This T cell receptor (beta chain) derives from a study of shared T cell receptors in the human thymus. With V trimmed by 7 bases and J by 0 bases, 10 bases remained unmatched. There are 18 residues in the CDR3. Per the germline V gene, CDR1 is MNHEY and CDR2 is SMNVEV (reference sequence). Generated by immunoSEQ multiplex PCR, the TCRdb table keeps only in-frame clones and is missing some. The data show about 400,000 clones, 95% seen once. This receptor was identified in a human donor. The sequencing sample was made of thymocytes. The chain couples TRBV27 to TRBJ2-1, with 12 bases fitting TRBD2. In DNA form, the CDR3 reads TGTGCCAGCACTCAGACTAGCGGGAGTAGCTACTCCTACAATGAGCAGTTCTTC. Translation gives CASTQTSGSSYSYNEQFF.